One sample yielded the 27 T cell receptor beta chains listed below, sequenced in a study of T-cell memory formation after mild COVID-19. TCRdb ran MiXCR on the 5' RACE reads and lists one entry per CDR3 protein. The sample yields fewer than 150,000 distinct CDR3 sequences, approximately 6.3% seen once. Sequenced material: PBMCs or a T cell subset sorted from them (not recorded which). These receptors were collected from an adult woman who had mild COVID-19 (a few samples of this study predate the infection). Cell type and time point are not known.

The table lists this clonotype with many counts. This chain joins TRBV7-8 and TRBJ2-5; the match to TRBD1 covers 8 bases. The CDR3 covers 16 residues. Germline loops: CDR1 SGHVS, CDR2 FQNEAQ. With V trimmed by 4 bases and J by 7 bases, 14 bases remained unmatched. The CDR3 sequence is CASSSGIPGQARTQYF. CDR3 DNA: TGTGCCAGCAGCTCCGGAATACCGGGACAGGCACGGACCCAGTACTTC.

CDR3 residues: CASSTGGVQYF. The CDR3 DNA follows: TGTGCCAGCAGTACAGGGGGCGTCCAGTACTTC. This sequence joins TRBV6-6 and TRBJ2-7; 9 bases line up with TRBD1. The germline V gene encodes CDR1 MNHNY and CDR2 SVGAGI (reference sequence). V gave up 5 bases and J gave up 10 bases; unmatched junction bases: 3. CDR3 length equals 11 residues.

The table lists this clonotype with many counts. This chain links TRBV29-1 with TRBJ1-5; TRBD1 matches 9 bases. With 6 bases clipped from V and 6 bases from J, the junction kept 12 bases outside the gene matches. CDR3 size: 15 residues. CDR1 and CDR2 from the germline V gene are SQVTM and ANQGSEA. CDR3 DNA: TGCAGCGTGGTAACGGTACAGGGGGCTTTTCAGCCCCAGCATTTT. Protein: CSVVTVQGAFQPQHF.

The chain joins TRBV6-5 to TRBJ2-3; 7 nucleotides line up with TRBD2. Germline CDR1 MNHEY, CDR2 SVGAGI. There are 17 residues in the CDR3. With V trimmed by 0 bases and J by 1 base, 7 bases remained unmatched. This CDR3 reads CASSYSFGAGGTDTQYF. Here the CDR3 DNA reads TGTGCCAGCAGTTACTCGTTCGGGGCGGGGGGCACAGATACGCAGTATTTT.

This clonotype turned up a few times. This rearrangement joins TRBV5-1 to TRBJ1-4; TRBD1 might be the D (5 bases). The CDR3 contains 15 residues. V lost 4 bases, J lost 7 bases, and 17 bases lay in between. Germline CDR1 SGHRS, CDR2 YFSETQ. In nucleotides, the CDR3 is TGCGCCAGCAGCCCGGGGAGAGGGGCCGGTGAAAAACTGTTTTTT. It translates to CASSPGRGAGEKLFF. The variable domain in full, with the rest retrieved from reference TRBV5-1 and TRBJ1-4, is KAGVTQTPRYLIKTRGQQVTLSCSPISGHRSVSWYQQTPGQGLQFLFEYFSETQRNKGNFPGRFSGRQFSNSRSEMNVSTLELGDSALYLCASSPGRGAGEKLFFGSGTQLSVL.

This clonotype appeared a few times. The rearrangement uses TRBV7-9 and TRBJ1-1; a possible D gene is TRBD1 (5 bases). Germline V gene lookup returns CDR1 SEHNR and CDR2 FQNEAQ (reference sequence). CDR3 size: 14 residues. The ends were cut back, 3 bases at V and 5 bases at J, with 13 bases in the middle. Here the CDR3 reads CASSFGRGETEAFF. The CDR3 nucleotides are TGTGCCAGCAGCTTCGGACGGGGGGAAACTGAAGCTTTCTTT.

A few counts support this clonotype. The chain is built from TRBV5-5 and TRBJ1-5; D call uncertain. Germline V CDR1 and CDR2: SGHKS, YYEKEE (reference sequence). This CDR3 comprises 15 residues. Between the trimmed V and J ends, which lost 0 bases and 4 bases, there was a span of 11 bases. In nucleotides, the CDR3 is TGTGCCAGCAGCTTGGAGGTCAGACTAAATCAGCCCCAGCATTTT. Protein sequence: CASSLEVRLNQPQHF.

This clonotype has a count of ten or more. This chain joins TRBV12-3 or TRBV12-4 and TRBJ2-7, with 8 bases fitting TRBD1. The V segment lost 5 bases and the J segment 0 bases; nucleotides outside the gene matches: 3. CDR3 length: 14 amino acids. In nucleotides, the CDR3 is TGTGCCAGCAGTCGCCAGGGGGCCTCCTACGAGCAGTACTTC. Protein: CASSRQGASYEQYF.

V is TRBV19 and J is TRBJ1-2; D ambiguous. Per the germline V gene, CDR1 is LNHDA and CDR2 is SQIVND (reference sequence). V was shortened by 6 bases and J by 4 bases, with 9 bases between the two germline ends. The CDR3 is made up of 12 amino acids. The CDR3 region is CASSTEGYGYTF. The CDR3 DNA follows: TGTGCCAGTAGCACTGAAGGCTATGGCTACACCTTC.

The table lists this clonotype with a few counts. The chain couples TRBV6-5 to TRBJ1-2; 8 positions match TRBD1. Germline V lookup: CDR1 MNHEY, CDR2 SVGAGI. After removal of 6 bases from V and 3 bases from J, the junction contained 6 bases not matched to a gene. The CDR3 loop spans 14 amino acids. CDR3 bases: TGTGCCAGCAGGTCAGGGGGCGCCCACTATGGCTACACCTTC. This sequence encodes CASRSGGAHYGYTF.

This clonotype appeared many times. This chain uses TRBV29-1 with TRBJ2-3, with D possibly matching TRBD2 (5 bases). There are 14 residues in the CDR3. Trimming removed 0 bases from V and 0 bases from J, with 7 bases in between. Germline CDR1 and CDR2: SQVTM and ANQGSEA. CDR3 residues: CSVEDEGSTDTQYF. The CDR3 nucleotides are TGCAGCGTTGAAGATGAGGGAAGCACAGATACGCAGTATTTT.

This clonotype was counted a few times. The V call is TRBV3-1, the J call TRBJ2-2, with TRBD1 matching 9 bases. This CDR3 contains 15 residues. The germline gives CDR1 LGHDT, CDR2 YNNKEL (reference sequence). Germline trimming cut 4 bases from V and 3 bases from J; bases unmatched to any gene: 3. CDR3 sequence: CASSPRTGDTGELFF. For the CDR3, the DNA is TGTGCCAGCAGCCCCCGGACAGGGGACACCGGGGAGCTGTTTTTT.

In this sample, this clonotype turned up many times. This chain links TRBV7-2 with TRBJ2-1, with 11 bases fitting TRBD2. Germline values: CDR1 SGHTA, CDR2 FQGNSA. The CDR3 runs to 15 residues. V gave up 2 bases and J gave up 11 bases; unmatched junction bases: 8. The CDR3 nucleotides are TGTGCCAGCAGCTTAAGTCTAGCGGGAGGTAGTAAGCAGTTCTTC. It specifies CASSLSLAGGSKQFF.

This clonotype showed up many times. The rearrangement uses TRBV30 and TRBJ1-6; 7 positions match TRBD1. Unmatched junction bases numbered 7, after V lost 4 bases and J lost 7 bases. The germline V gene encodes CDR1 GTSNPN and CDR2 SVGIG (reference sequence). The CDR3 contains 14 residues. The CDR3 region has the DNA TGTGCCTGGACAGGGACAGCCTCCAATTCACCCCTCCACTTT. This gives the protein CAWTGTASNSPLHF.

This clonotype was detected ten times or more. The J gene is TRBJ2-3, the V gene TRBV5-1; D is unclear. This CDR3 has 15 amino acids. Germline-derived CDR1 and CDR2 are SGHRS and YFSETQ. Deletions cut 0 bases from V and 0 bases from J, with 8 bases between. CDR3 amino acids: CASSLGIGSTDTQYF. As DNA, the CDR3 is TGCGCCAGCAGCTTGGGAATTGGAAGCACAGATACGCAGTATTTT.

This clonotype has ten or more counts. The chain uses TRBV12-3 or TRBV12-4 and TRBJ2-2; 7 positions match TRBD2. The CDR3 runs to 15 residues. The J segment lost 6 bases and the V segment lost 0 bases, leaving 4 bases of the junction unmatched. CDR3 sequence: CASSLAGTISGELFF. CDR3 sequence (DNA): TGTGCCAGCAGTTTAGCCGGGACTATATCCGGGGAGCTGTTTTTT.

This clonotype has a handful of counts. V and J are TRBV20-1 and TRBJ1-2, with 7 bases lining up with TRBD1. The CDR3 totals 11 residues. The germline CDR1 and CDR2 sequences are DFQATT and SNEGSKA (reference sequence). Here the CDR3 DNA reads TGCATATCGCCAGGGGGGAATGGCTACACCTTC. This translates into CISPGGNGYTF.

This clonotype was counted ten times or more. The chain joins TRBV10-3 to TRBJ2-3; the match to TRBD1 covers 10 bases. The CDR3 has 13 amino acids. V dropped 10 bases and J dropped 5; count of bases not matched to a gene: 6. In germline, CDR1 is ENHRY, CDR2 SYGVKD. The CDR3 DNA reads TGTGCCACCCGGGACAGGGGAATAGATACGCAGTATTTT. Amino acids: CATRDRGIDTQYF.

This clonotype was counted many times. This chain joins TRBV6-2 or TRBV6-3 and TRBJ2-7, with TRBD2 matching 8 bases. The CDR3 sequence is 14 residues long. V shed 6 bases and J 4 bases; nucleotides not matched to a gene: 8. Per germline, CDR1 MNHEY and CDR2 SVGEGT. This chain's CDR3 is CASSLSGGRYEQYF. DNA for the CDR3: TGTGCCAGCAGCCTAAGCGGGGGTCGGTACGAGCAGTACTTC.

A few counts support this clonotype. This sequence joins TRBV30 and TRBJ1-4; D ambiguous. The CDR3 totals 13 residues. Germline V gene lookup returns CDR1 GTSNPN and CDR2 SVGIG (reference sequence). Trimming left V 4 bases short and J 4 bases short, with 10 bases between. The CDR3 bases are TGTGCCTGGAACCAGCAGTTTAATGAAAAACTGTTTTTT. Its protein product is CAWNQQFNEKLFF.

This clonotype showed up just a few times. The J gene is TRBJ2-1, the V gene TRBV20-1; D is unresolved. Trimming left V 4 bases short and J 6 bases short, with 10 bases between. The CDR3 has 12 residues. Germline V gene sequence: CDR1 DFQATT, CDR2 SNEGSKA (reference sequence). DNA for the CDR3: TGCAGTGCTAAAGGTGGTCCCAATGAGCAGTTCTTC. Translation gives CSAKGGPNEQFF.

CDR3 in amino acids: CATSDSGLAGGTSTDTQYF. CDR3 DNA sequence: TGTGCCACCAGTGATTCCGGACTAGCGGGAGGTACTAGCACAGATACGCAGTATTTT. This chain uses TRBV24-1 with TRBJ2-3, with 14 bases that match TRBD2. The CDR3 is 19 residues long. Germline V gene lookup returns CDR1 KGHDR and CDR2 SFDVKD. The ends lost 2 bases at V and 0 bases at J; junction bases unmatched: 6.

This clonotype was detected ten times or more. The chain carries TRBV4-3 and TRBJ2-5, with unresolved D. V lost 0 bases and J 7 bases, leaving 12 bases between the germline ends. Germline assignment: CDR1 LGHNA and CDR2 YSLEER. The CDR3 is 14 amino acids. CDR3 bases: TGCGCCAGCAGCCAAGAAGGTCAAGCTGGGACCCAGTACTTC. This translates into CASSQEGQAGTQYF.

This clonotype was observed a few times. The genes are TRBV7-2 and TRBJ2-7; TRBD1 matches at 7 bases. V trimming: 5 bases; J trimming: 3 bases; junction bases outside the gene matches: 10. The CDR3 covers 15 residues. CDR1 is SGHTA, CDR2 FQGNSA, per germline. CDR3 bases: TGTGCCAGCAGCACCAGACCCGGGACAGACTACGAGCAGTACTTC. This encodes CASSTRPGTDYEQYF.

This clonotype was counted many times. This sequence joins TRBV2 and TRBJ2-3; D may be TRBD1 (6 bases). Germline V lookup: CDR1 SNHLY, CDR2 FYNNEI. The CDR3 has 15 residues. V was cut by 8 bases and J by 0 bases, with 15 bases left in between. CDR3 region: CASHKGQRSTDTQYF. In DNA form, the CDR3 reads TGTGCCAGCCACAAAGGACAGCGTAGCACAGATACGCAGTATTTT.

The chain has TRBV18 and TRBJ1-5; 11 bases fit TRBD1. The CDR3 has 16 residues. CDR1 is KGHSH, CDR2 LQKENI, per germline. The trim removed 3 bases at V and 4 bases at J, leaving 5 bases unmatched. CDR3 loop: CASSPYGTGGNQPQHF. The CDR3 DNA is TGTGCCAGCTCACCCTACGGGACAGGGGGTAATCAGCCCCAGCATTTT.

The chain joins TRBV19 to TRBJ2-3; no reliable D call. Germline V gives CDR1 LNHDA, CDR2 SQIVND (reference sequence). V was pared by 8 bases and J by 0 bases, with 15 bases between. The CDR3 covers 15 residues. DNA for the CDR3: TGTGCCAGTGGCCCGTTGTCGTCTAGCACAGATACGCAGTATTTT. It is translated as CASGPLSSSTDTQYF.